Reported below is one T cell receptor (beta chain). Its antigen is as yet unknown. This specimen belongs to a study of T cell repertoires in cytomegalovirus infection. Study in general: Both recently identified HLA-C-restricted and well-studied HLA-B-restricted CMV epitopes were used in the study. The public TCR beta signatures pointed to both CMV infection and matching HLA type. Notes on the study in general: HLA-C-restricted CMV-specific TCR beta clonotypes were dominant in the ex vivo response.

The germline CDR1 and CDR2 sequences are SQVTM and ANQGSEA. The V gene lost 8 bases and the J gene lost 0 bases, with 9 bases spanning the gap. CDR3 length: 12 residues. TCRdb used MiXCR to reprocess the reads, holding one entry per CDR3 protein. Of around 570,000 distinct CDR3 sequences in the sample, around two fifths were seen once. The chain employs TRBV29-1 and TRBJ2-3, with D unresolved. The specimen comprised cultured PBMCs, sampled from culture after CMV antigen stimulation. This TCR derives from a human donor in good health (CMV status not recorded). Some clones in this sample may be carry-over from other donors' samples. The CDR3 protein is CSSTASTDTQYF. The CDR3 region has the DNA TGCAGCTCCACGGCGAGCACAGATACGCAGTATTTT.